This is a list of T cell receptor beta chains from one sample in a study of cytomegalovirus exposure and HLA in healthy donors. The data were produced by immunoSEQ multiplex PCR, yet TCRdb's version contains in-frame clones alone and is incomplete. Seen here are 20,000 to 25,000 clones, 79% observed once, and the top ten hold 4% to 5.5%. The source material was PBMCs. Every receptor here comes from a male donor in good health and CMV-seronegative. Both conserved end residues are part of each CDR3. D genes are given only for firm matches. Some rows mark clone size as missing; the rest say once, few, many or name a class of expanded clone.

size,V,D,J,CDR3,DNA
NA,TRBV28,TRBD2,TRBJ2-3,CASSTRTSGMPDTQYF,TGTGCCAGCAGTACCAGGACTAGCGGGATGCCAGATACGCAGTATTTT
NA,TRBV2,TRBD1,TRBJ2-1,CASSVSQGLNEQFF,TGTGCCAGCAGTGTATCACAGGGGCTCAATGAGCAGTTCTTC
NA,TRBV19,TRBD1,TRBJ1-5,CASRVTGGTNQPQHF,TGTGCCAGTAGGGTAACAGGGGGGACCAATCAGCCCCAGCATTTT
NA,TRBV28,NA,TRBJ1-1,CASRPPRGTEAFF,TGTGCCAGCCGACCACCTAGGGGCACTGAAGCTTTCTTT
NA,TRBV5-1,NA,TRBJ2-5,CASSLERAETQYF,TGCGCCAGCAGCTTGGAACGCGCGGAGACCCAGTACTTC
once,TRBV30,NA,TRBJ1-1,CAWSVVYRLNTEAFF,TGTGCCTGGAGTGTAGTTTACAGATTGAACACTGAAGCTTTCTTT
NA,TRBV4-2,NA,TRBJ1-5,CASSQDIQGLANQPQHF,TGTGCCAGCAGCCAAGATATTCAGGGACTGGCAAATCAGCCCCAGCATTTT
NA,TRBV4-2,NA,TRBJ2-1,CASSQDLSEYNEQFF,TGTGCCAGCAGCCAAGATTTGAGCGAGTACAATGAGCAGTTCTTC
few,TRBV5-8,NA,TRBJ1-1,CASSLNTEAFF,TGTGCCAGCAGCCTTAACACTGAAGCTTTCTTT
NA,TRBV7-9,TRBD2,TRBJ2-7,CASSSRDGGGGYEQYF,TGTGCCAGCAGCTCCAGGGATGGCGGGGGGGGCTACGAGCAGTACTTC
once,TRBV2,TRBD1,TRBJ2-5,CASRRQGTGVGQETQYF,TGTGCCAGCAGGAGACAGGGTACCGGCGTAGGGCAAGAGACCCAGTACTTC
NA,TRBV7-9,TRBD1,TRBJ2-7,CASSSDWTGSYEQYF,TGTGCCAGCAGCTCCGACTGGACAGGGTCCTACGAGCAGTACTTC
NA,TRBV7-9,NA,TRBJ2-1,CASSLSVYNEQFF,TGTGCCAGCAGCTTATCAGTATACAATGAGCAGTTCTTC
NA,TRBV6-6,NA,TRBJ1-3,CASSYSWTDTGNTIYF,TGTGCCAGCAGTTACTCTTGGACAGACACTGGAAACACCATATATTTT
NA,TRBV4-2,TRBD2,TRBJ2-5,CASSQGTSGRWETQYF,TGTGCCAGCAGCCAAGGGACTAGCGGGAGGTGGGAGACCCAGTACTTC
NA,TRBV28,NA,TRBJ1-5,CASGRLDQPQHF,TGTGCCAGCGGTCGGTTGGATCAGCCCCAGCATTTT
NA,TRBV7-9,TRBD2,TRBJ2-1,CASSPLREDNEQFF,TGTGCCAGCAGCCCCCTTCGGGAGGACAATGAGCAGTTCTTC
NA,TRBV6-5,NA,TRBJ2-7,CASSYSPSPYEQYF,TGTGCCAGCAGTTACAGCCCTTCGCCCTACGAGCAGTACTTC
NA,TRBV6-6,TRBD1,TRBJ1-1,CASSMSGGSSTEAFF,TGTGCCAGCAGTATGTCAGGGGGCAGTAGCACTGAAGCTTTCTTT
NA,TRBV4-1,TRBD2,TRBJ2-3,CASSQGPTSGYTDTQYF,TGCGCCAGCAGCCAAGGGCCGACTAGCGGCTACACAGATACGCAGTATTTT
NA,TRBV11-2,TRBD1,TRBJ1-1,CASSRGSTGGSEAFF,TGTGCCAGCAGCCGAGGGTCGACAGGGGGATCTGAAGCTTTCTTT
NA,TRBV10-3,TRBD1,TRBJ2-3,CAIRDDRGGTDTQYF,TGTGCCATCAGAGACGACAGGGGCGGTACAGATACGCAGTATTTT
few,TRBV6-5,TRBD1,TRBJ2-2,CASSYRPGTGTGELFF,TGTGCCAGCAGCTACAGACCCGGGACAGGGACCGGGGAGCTGTTTTTT
NA,TRBV6-1,TRBD2,TRBJ2-7,CASRVGLAGPYEQYF,TGTGCCAGCAGAGTGGGACTAGCGGGACCATACGAGCAGTACTTC
NA,TRBV2,TRBD2,TRBJ2-5,CASSELAGEETQYF,TGTGCCAGCAGTGAGTTAGCGGGGGAAGAGACCCAGTACTTC
NA,TRBV5-4,TRBD2,TRBJ2-7,CASSLGGSAYEQYF,TGTGCCAGCAGCTTGGGCGGGAGCGCCTACGAGCAGTACTTC
once,TRBV28,TRBD1,TRBJ2-3,CASSYRGDTQYF,TGTGCCAGCAGCTACAGGGGTGATACGCAGTATTTT
NA,TRBV27,NA,TRBJ2-7,CASSGQGNTYEQYF,TGTGCCAGCAGTGGGCAGGGGAATACCTACGAGCAGTACTTC
NA,TRBV7-3,NA,TRBJ2-2,CASRYNTGELFF,TGTGCCAGCAGATATAACACCGGGGAGCTGTTTTTT
NA,TRBV9,NA,TRBJ2-7,CASSVGGNPSYEQYF,TGTGCCAGCAGCGTAGGCGGAAACCCCTCCTACGAGCAGTACTTC
NA,TRBV15,TRBD2,TRBJ2-5,CATSSWTSGNTQETQYF,TGTGCCACCAGCAGTTGGACTAGCGGGAACACACAAGAGACCCAGTACTTC
NA,TRBV7-9,NA,TRBJ1-2,CASSGQTNYGYTF,TGTGCCAGCTCCGGACAGACAAACTATGGCTACACCTTC
NA,TRBV28,TRBD2,TRBJ2-7,CASSLAGVSYEQYF,TGTGCCAGCAGCTTAGCGGGGGTCTCCTACGAGCAGTACTTC
NA,TRBV18,TRBD2,TRBJ2-1,CASSPFSGGNFNEQFF,TGTGCCAGCTCGCCTTTTAGCGGGGGGAACTTCAATGAGCAGTTCTTC
NA,TRBV28,TRBD1,TRBJ1-4,CASTYQGAFFDNEKLFF,TGTGCCAGCACCTACCAGGGGGCGTTTTTTGATAATGAAAAACTGTTTTTT
NA,TRBV30,TRBD2,TRBJ2-7,CAWSLTSGPYEQYF,TGTGCCTGGAGTCTTACTAGCGGGCCCTACGAGCAGTACTTC
NA,TRBV28,NA,TRBJ2-3,CATRGADTQYF,TGTGCCACCCGGGGTGCAGATACGCAGTATTTT
NA,TRBV11-2,NA,TRBJ1-4,CASSLRTGMSGEKLFF,TGCGCCAGCAGCTTACGCACAGGGATGAGCGGTGAAAAACTGTTTTTT
once,TRBV29-1,NA,TRBJ1-2,CSVDGRGYGYTF,TGCAGCGTTGACGGCAGGGGCTATGGCTACACCTTC
NA,TRBV28,NA,TRBJ2-7,CASSEGNGEQYF,TGTGCCAGTTCGGAGGGAAACGGCGAGCAGTACTTC
NA,TRBV7-9,TRBD1,TRBJ1-3,CSSSLFGQGRGNTIYF,TGTTCCAGCAGCCTCTTTGGACAGGGGCGCGGAAACACCATATATTTT
NA,TRBV5-1,NA,TRBJ1-4,CASSSGEREKLFF,TGCGCCAGCAGCTCCGGGGAGCGGGAAAAACTGTTTTTT
NA,TRBV5-4,TRBD1,TRBJ2-7,CASSPLGTGSFYEQYF,TGTGCCAGCAGCCCGCTCGGGACAGGGTCATTCTACGAGCAGTACTTC
few,TRBV28,TRBD2,TRBJ2-1,CASSLLGSGGPFNEQFF,TGTGCCAGCAGTTTACTGGGTAGCGGGGGGCCCTTCAATGAGCAGTTCTTC
NA,TRBV29-1,TRBD1,TRBJ1-6,CSADRDDNSPLHF,TGCAGCGCGGACAGGGACGATAATTCACCCCTCCACTTT